This is a list of T cell receptor beta chains from one sample in a study of T cells in localized non-small cell lung cancer. TCRdb's copy holds only in-frame clones and misses some; the assay was immunoSEQ multiplex PCR. The sample has roughly 71,000 clones, about 86% seen once. Material: peripheral blood, obtained before any cancer treatment. Receptors were obtained from a male donor at least 60 years old with stage III squamous cell lung carcinoma. Both conserved end residues are part of each CDR3. Each record gives: J gene, clone size, V gene, CDR3 protein. Clone size is stated in some rows and not others, as once, few, many or a class when expanded.

TRBJ1-6,once,TRBV7-2,CASSPTGGANSPLHF
TRBJ2-2,-,TRBV30,CAWSRAGGAGELFF
TRBJ2-5,-,TRBV5-4,CASSLAGGQETQYF
TRBJ1-1,-,TRBV27,CASRGQGKNTEAFF
TRBJ2-3,-,TRBV28,CASSKGTSDTQYF
TRBJ1-4,-,TRBV7-9,CASSLSASGSTNEKLFF
TRBJ2-3,few,TRBV5-1,CASSLRTSDTQYF
TRBJ2-2,-,TRBV4-2,CASSPSTGGRGTGELFF
TRBJ2-2,-,TRBV6-1,CASSQGWNTGELFF
TRBJ2-3,-,TRBV5-8,CASSLGSSTDTQYF
TRBJ1-2,-,TRBV6-5,CASSYSTDVYGYTF
TRBJ1-1,-,TRBV7-3,CASRYGQLNAEAFF
TRBJ2-3,-,TRBV9,CASSYSGGVADTQYF
TRBJ1-6,-,TRBV5-1,CASSLEVRGISPLHF
TRBJ1-5,-,TRBV7-2,CASSLGSGGGRNNQPQHF
TRBJ1-1,-,TRBV29-1,CSVRGRPAGTEAFF
TRBJ2-3,-,TRBV5-1,CASRNTDTQYF
TRBJ1-1,-,TRBV15,CATSRDRTAARTEAFF